The next 22 T cell receptor beta chains were all read from a single sample in a study of blood T cell repertoires in COVID-19 (dated by TCRdb to about 2020). Receptor amplification or capture employed the immunoSEQ multiplex PCR assay. The table comes from immuneACCESS by way of TCRdb, which keeps in-frame sequences with V and J called. Part of the clones is missing from these tables; in studies checked, under half for an unresolved V gene and the rest for unknown reasons. The sample includes roughly 30,000 clones, with approximately 80% observed a single time. Of the sample, roughly 7% falls within the top ten clones. Sequencing used peripheral blood. The receptors were sampled from a woman aged 55-69 years with acute or convalescent COVID-19.

The chain carries TRBV7-2 and TRBJ1-2; 7 bases match TRBD1. The CDR3 is made up of 13 amino acids. Trimming at V came to 6 bases and at J to 9 bases, leaving 10 bases not matched to a gene. The germline V gene has CDR1 SGHTA and CDR2 FQGNSA. The CDR3 bases are TGTGCCAGCAGTCTCGGACAGGACGTGAGCTACACCTTC. It yields the protein CASSLGQDVSYTF.

In this sample, this clone turned up once. The rearrangement joins TRBV15 to TRBJ2-7; 7 nucleotides line up with TRBD1. The V gene end was trimmed by 3 bases and the J gene end by 1 base; junction bases not matched to a gene: 6. The length of the CDR3 is 15 residues. Per the germline V gene, CDR1 is LNHNV and CDR2 is YYDKDF (reference sequence). The CDR3 nucleotides read TGTGCCACCAGCAGCCGGGACAGACCGTCCTACGAGCAGTACTTC. Translation: CATSSRDRPSYEQYF.

The V call is TRBV5-1, the J call TRBJ1-2; no reliable D call. CDR1 and CDR2 (germline): SGHRS, YFSETQ. V was trimmed by 4 bases and J by 2 bases, leaving 12 bases between them. The CDR3 spans 14 residues. The CDR3 here is CASSPGVGNYGYTF. In nucleotides, the CDR3 is TGCGCCAGCAGCCCTGGAGTCGGAAACTATGGCTACACCTTC.

This clone was counted once. CDR3 bases: TGCGCCAGCAGTGAGGGACTAGCGGGGGGCATCGAGACCCAGTACTTC. Protein: CASSEGLAGGIETQYF. J is TRBJ2-5 and V is TRBV10-2, with 14 positions matching TRBD2. CDR3 length: 16 residues. The V segment lost 2 bases and the J segment 5 bases; nucleotides outside the gene matches: 4. In germline, CDR1 is WSHSY, CDR2 SAAADI.

The CDR3 coding sequence is TGTGCCAGCAGGGGTAGCGGGAACACCGGGGAGCTGTTTTTT. Protein product: CASRGSGNTGELFF. The chain has TRBV7-9 and TRBJ2-2, with D tentatively TRBD2 (6 bases). Germline-derived CDR1 and CDR2 are SEHNR and FQNEAQ (reference sequence). The CDR3 spans 14 residues. Trimming shortened V by 6 bases and J by 1 base, and 9 bases separated the two germline ends.

This chain links TRBV27 with TRBJ2-7; 9 bases line up with TRBD1. Germline CDR1 MNHEY, CDR2 SMNVEV (reference sequence). The CDR3 is 14 amino acids. Unmatched junction bases numbered 5, after V lost 5 bases and J lost 3 bases. The CDR3 DNA reads TGTGCCAGCAGTGGATGGACAGGGGACTACGAGCAGTACTTC. Its translation is CASSGWTGDYEQYF.

The chain employs TRBV9 and TRBJ2-2; 8 nucleotides agree with TRBD2. J gave up 1 base and V 3 bases, and 5 bases lay outside the gene matches. The CDR3 sequence is 16 residues long. Germline V lookup: CDR1 SGDLS, CDR2 YYNGEE. The CDR3 region has the DNA TGTGCCAGCAGCGCCCGCGGGGGGAAGAACACCGGGGAGCTGTTTTTT. Translated: CASSARGGKNTGELFF.

The CDR3 DNA sequence: TGCGCCAGCAGTCCGGCGGGGGGACGAGATACGCAGTATTTT. This codes for CASSPAGGRDTQYF. V gene TRBV10-1 combines with J gene TRBJ2-3, with 8 bases identical to TRBD2. This CDR3 is built from 14 residues. J lost 5 bases, V lost 5 bases, and 6 bases had no gene match. In germline, CDR1 is WNHNN, CDR2 SYGVQD (reference sequence).

The rearrangement joins TRBV6-2 or TRBV6-3 to TRBJ1-1, with unresolved D. From germline, CDR1 is MNHEY and CDR2 SVGEGT. The length of the CDR3 is 15 residues. Trimming took 6 bases from V and 1 from J, leaving 15 bases between them. CDR3 nucleotide sequence: TGTGCCAGCAGCCGGACTAGTCTCAAGAACACTGAAGCTTTCTTT. This translates into CASSRTSLKNTEAFF.

This clone was seen a single time. The chain has TRBV29-1 and TRBJ1-2; 10 nucleotides line up with TRBD1. The germline gives CDR1 SQVTM, CDR2 ANQGSEA. This CDR3 is built from 15 residues. V lost 0 bases, J lost 4 bases, and 5 bases stayed unmatched. CDR3 coding DNA: TGCAGCGTTGAAGAAGTGACAGGGGGCCTCTATGGCTACACCTTC. Its protein is CSVEEVTGGLYGYTF. The full variable domain, its missing parts supplied by reference TRBV29-1 and TRBJ1-2, is SAVISQKPSRDICQRGTSLTIQCQVDSQVTMMFWYRQQPGQSLTLIATANQGSEATYESGFVIDKFPISRPNLTFSTLTVSNMSPEDSSIYLCSVEEVTGGLYGYTFGSGTRLTVV.

This clone was seen once. DNA of the CDR3: TGCGCCAGCAGCTTGGCGGGGGGCGGCTTCATTGAAAAACTGTTTTTT. Translation gives CASSLAGGGFIEKLFF. V gene TRBV5-1 combines with J gene TRBJ1-4; possible D gene TRBD1, 6 bases. CDR3 length: 16 amino acids. The V gene's germline CDR1 is SGHRS and CDR2 YFSETQ. With 0 bases removed from V and 7 bases from J, the gap between germline ends came to 16 bases.

The rearrangement uses TRBV19 and TRBJ2-2; 8 nucleotides align to TRBD1. This CDR3 spans 14 amino acids. Germline CDR1 is LNHDA and CDR2 is SQIVND (reference sequence). V was pared by 5 bases and J by 7 bases, with 6 bases of the junction left unmatched. CDR3 bases: TGTGCCAGTAGTCGCGGACAGGGCGGCGGGGAGCTGTTTTTT. This encodes CASSRGQGGGELFF.

This chain uses TRBV7-9 with TRBJ1-1, with D maybe TRBD1 (5 bases). This CDR3 has 12 amino acids. Germline V lookup: CDR1 SEHNR, CDR2 FQNEAQ (reference sequence). V lost 1 base and J lost 8, with 8 bases in between. Here the CDR3 reads CASSLGQREAFF. DNA for the CDR3: TGTGCCAGCAGCTTAGGACAGAGAGAAGCTTTCTTT.

This chain links TRBV6-5 with TRBJ1-3; 9 bases agree with TRBD1. Germline V CDR1 and CDR2: MNHEY, SVGAGI. The junction had 8 bases not matched to a gene; V was cut back by 3 bases and J by 8 bases. The CDR3 extends over 15 amino acids. The CDR3 DNA follows: TGTGCCAGCAGTTATACAACAGGGGGCGCGGACACCATATATTTT. Translated: CASSYTTGGADTIYF.

This clone was found once. The chain joins TRBV5-4 to TRBJ2-5, with 7 nucleotides matching TRBD1. Germline assignment: CDR1 SGHNT and CDR2 YYREEE (reference sequence). Trimming took 3 bases from V and 3 from J; bases not matched to a gene: 11. The CDR3 consists of 16 residues. This CDR3 is CASSSSPQGSKETQYF. The CDR3 DNA sequence: TGTGCCAGCAGCTCATCCCCACAGGGGTCCAAAGAGACCCAGTACTTC.

The chain's CDR3 is CASSLGQGLDTDTQYF. The CDR3 DNA sequence: TGTGCCAGCAGCTTAGGGCAGGGATTAGACACAGATACGCAGTATTTT. The chain has TRBV11-3 and TRBJ2-3; D perhaps matches TRBD1 (5 bases). The CDR3 length is 16 residues. CDR1 SGHNT and CDR2 YENEEA come from the germline V gene. Trimming stripped 1 base from V and 2 bases from J, with 13 bases between.

In this sample, this clone turned up a few times. The CDR3 DNA follows: TGTGCCAGCAGCGGACGTCGGACTATTCAAGAGACCCAGTACTTC. This encodes CASSGRRTIQETQYF. The chain joins TRBV11-2 to TRBJ2-5, with D maybe TRBD2 (6 bases). CDR3 length: 15 amino acids. Trimming pared 5 bases from V and 2 bases from J, leaving 15 bases between. Germline CDR1 is SGHAT and CDR2 is FQNNGV.

This chain links TRBV5-1 with TRBJ2-7; D might be TRBD1 (6 bases). The germline CDR1 and CDR2 sequences are SGHRS and YFSETQ. Trimming stripped 0 bases from V and 2 bases from J, with 12 bases between. CDR3 length equals 15 residues. The CDR3: CASSLAGARAYEQYF. Written as DNA, the CDR3 is TGCGCCAGCAGCTTGGCAGGGGCAAGGGCCTACGAGCAGTACTTC.

This chain joins TRBV3-1 (or the pseudogene TRBV3-2) and TRBJ1-2; TRBD1 agrees at 11 bases. Germline V CDR1 and CDR2: LGHDT, YNNKEL (reference sequence). This CDR3 contains 15 residues. V lost 1 base to trimming and J lost 7 bases; unmatched junction nucleotides: 5. The DNA of the CDR3 is TGTGCCAGCAGCCAAGCGGGACAGGGGGTGGGTGGCTACACCTTC. Its protein product is CASSQAGQGVGGYTF.

The chain links TRBV11-2 to TRBJ1-6; no firm D call. V lost 1 base, J lost 9 bases, and 10 bases lay in between. Germline CDR1 reads SGHAT; CDR2 reads FQNNGV. This CDR3 is built from 14 residues. CDR3: CASSLGRGISPLHF. CDR3 nucleotide sequence: TGTGCCAGCAGCTTAGGCCGCGGGATTTCACCCCTCCACTTT.

The sample holds a few counts of this clone. This chain connects TRBV7-9 to TRBJ2-5; perhaps TRBD1 as D (5 bases). Germline CDR1 reads SEHNR; CDR2 reads FQNEAQ (reference sequence). V dropped 5 bases and J dropped 4 bases, with 14 bases sitting between them. CDR3 length equals 14 residues. CDR3: CASSNLVQVETQYF. In nucleotides, the CDR3 is TGTGCCAGCAGCAACTTAGTACAGGTAGAGACCCAGTACTTC.

The chain combines TRBV2 with TRBJ2-4; a possible D gene is TRBD2 (6 bases). In germline, CDR1 is SNHLY, CDR2 FYNNEI. The CDR3 has 14 residues. The ends were cut back, 7 bases at V and 8 bases at J, with 18 bases in the middle. CDR3 nucleotide sequence: TGTGCCAGCAATGGGGGACTGGAAACTGACATTCAGTACTTC. It codes for CASNGGLETDIQYF.